These 5 T cell receptor beta chains originate from one sample sequenced in a study of T-cell memory formation after mild COVID-19. MiXCR was run by TCRdb on the 5' RACE reads, yielding one entry per CDR3 protein. Of roughly 400,000 distinct CDR3 sequences detected, 16% appear once; the ten largest clones hold about 22%. Sequenced material: PBMCs or a T cell subset sorted from them (not recorded which). The receptors stem from a man between 18 and 35 years old who had mild COVID-19 (a few samples of this study predate the infection). Cell type and time point are not known.

This sequence joins TRBV20-1 and TRBJ1-4; D unclear. Germline values: CDR1 DFQATT, CDR2 SNEGSKA (reference sequence). Between the trimmed V and J ends, which lost 1 base and 4 bases, there was a span of 10 bases. The CDR3 consists of 14 residues. The CDR3 spells CSARVAGGNEKLFF. The CDR3 nucleotides are TGCAGTGCTAGAGTGGCGGGTGGTAATGAAAAACTGTTTTTT.

This clonotype was recorded only once. V usage is TRBV7-2 and J usage is TRBJ1-6, with 11 bases matching TRBD1. Germline CDR1 and CDR2: SGHTA and FQGNSA. CDR3 length equals 14 residues. Trimming at V came to 6 bases and at J to 9 bases, leaving 4 bases not matched to a gene. CDR3 bases: TGTGCCAGCAGGGCCGGGACAGGGGGTTCACCCCTCCACTTT. Protein sequence: CASRAGTGGSPLHF.

This clonotype has more than one count but fewer than ten. The V call is TRBV5-6, the J call TRBJ2-1; 7 bases are shared with TRBD2. This CDR3 is 16 amino acids long. After removal of 4 bases from V and 0 bases from J, the junction contained 7 bases not matched to a gene. Per the germline V gene, CDR1 is SGHDT and CDR2 is YYEEEE. The CDR3 region is CASSPLGGSSYNEQFF. The CDR3 DNA reads as TGTGCCAGCAGCCCCCTGGGGGGGAGCTCCTACAATGAGCAGTTCTTC.

The chain links TRBV7-2 to TRBJ2-7, with TRBD1 identical over 9 bases. Per the germline V gene, CDR1 is SGHTA and CDR2 is FQGNSA. Trimming at V came to 4 bases and at J to 3 bases, leaving 13 bases not matched to a gene. The CDR3 is made up of 17 amino acids. The CDR3 region is CASSSRPLGTGIYEQYV. In DNA, the CDR3 is TGTGCCAGCAGCTCCCGACCCCTCGGGACAGGGATCTACGAGCAGTACGTC.

This clonotype was detected a few times. The chain employs TRBV29-1 and TRBJ1-2; possible D gene TRBD1, 6 bases. Trimming removed 7 bases from V and 4 bases from J, with 10 bases in between. Germline V CDR1 and CDR2: SQVTM, ANQGSEA. The CDR3 sequence is 11 residues long. Here the CDR3 DNA reads TGCAGCGCCCTGGACAGCTATGGCTACACCTTC. Protein sequence: CSALDSYGYTF.